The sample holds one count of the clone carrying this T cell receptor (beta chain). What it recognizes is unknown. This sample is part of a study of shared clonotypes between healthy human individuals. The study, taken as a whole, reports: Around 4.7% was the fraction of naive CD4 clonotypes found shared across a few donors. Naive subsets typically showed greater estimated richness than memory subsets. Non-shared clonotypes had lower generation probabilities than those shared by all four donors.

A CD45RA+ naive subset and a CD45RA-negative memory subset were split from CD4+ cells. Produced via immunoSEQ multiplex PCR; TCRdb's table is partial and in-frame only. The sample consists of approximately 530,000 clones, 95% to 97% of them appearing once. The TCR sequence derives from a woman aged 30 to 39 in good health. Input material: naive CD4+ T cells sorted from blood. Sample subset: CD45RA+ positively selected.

The DNA of the CDR3 is TGCGCCAGCAGCCTGTCGGTGTATGAGCAGTTCTTC. Its protein product is CASSLSVYEQFF. The J gene is TRBJ2-1, the V gene TRBV5-1; D is unclear. Trimming removed 4 bases from V and 8 bases from J, with 10 bases in between. Germline CDR1 SGHRS, CDR2 YFSETQ. The CDR3 runs 12 residues. The whole variable domain, remainder taken from reference TRBV5-1 and TRBJ2-1, is KAGVTQTPRYLIKTRGQQVTLSCSPISGHRSVSWYQQTPGQGLQFLFEYFSETQRNKGNFPGRFSGRQFSNSRSEMNVSTLELGDSALYLCASSLSVYEQFFGPGTRLTVL.